The rows below give T cell receptor beta chains drawn from one sample of a study of shared clonotypes between healthy human individuals. Sequenced by immunoSEQ multiplex PCR; TCRdb stores in-frame clones only, minus some. The repertoire has millions of clones, roughly 94% of them found once; the top ten carry 0.1% to 0.15%. Sequencing was carried out using naive CD4+ T cells sorted from blood. All receptors come from a man aged 18 to 29 in good health. Both conserved end residues are trimmed from each CDR3.

j_call: TRBJ2-3; v_call: TRBV6-1; cdr3_aa: ASSPGTSGADTQY
j_call: TRBJ2-5; v_call: TRBV4-1; cdr3_aa: ASSLGTLETQY
j_call: TRBJ2-5; v_call: TRBV6-6; cdr3_aa: ASGTQGPVGTQY
j_call: TRBJ1-2; v_call: TRBV28; cdr3_aa: ASSITGTYGYT
j_call: TRBJ1-2; v_call: TRBV23-1; cdr3_aa: ASSQSFVGGYT
j_call: TRBJ2-2; v_call: TRBV9; cdr3_aa: ASSVFQRNTGELF
j_call: TRBJ2-7; v_call: TRBV6-1; cdr3_aa: ASSEADYFRYEQY
j_call: TRBJ2-3; v_call: TRBV2; cdr3_aa: ASTGGKGTDTQY
j_call: TRBJ1-2; v_call: TRBV19; cdr3_aa: ASTDTGNYGYT
j_call: TRBJ2-1; v_call: TRBV7-2; cdr3_aa: ASSLEGLSYNEQF
j_call: TRBJ2-2; v_call: TRBV11-2; cdr3_aa: ASSLSRGTGELF
j_call: TRBJ2-7; v_call: TRBV6-1; cdr3_aa: ASSGGGTPSYEQY
j_call: TRBJ1-3; v_call: TRBV25-1; cdr3_aa: ASSPGTGGNTIY
j_call: TRBJ1-1; v_call: TRBV4-2; cdr3_aa: ASSQEAGVNTEAF
j_call: TRBJ2-7; v_call: TRBV11-2; cdr3_aa: ASSRRPDEQY
j_call: TRBJ1-3; v_call: TRBV5-6; cdr3_aa: ASSLPGGDRNTIY